A single sample gave rise to the 21 T cell receptor beta chains below, sequenced in a study of early T cells in non-severe SARS-CoV-2 infection. One entry per CDR3 protein, called by TCRdb with MiXCR from the 5' RACE reads. In the table there are about 130,000 distinct CDR3 sequences, 14% to 15% of which are singletons. Material for sequencing was whole blood. The origin of the receptors is an adult who was a healthcare worker with PCR-confirmed SARS-CoV-2 infection or an uninfected control (not recorded which).

This clonotype was observed at least ten times. J is TRBJ2-7 and V is TRBV30; 7 nucleotides match TRBD1. The CDR3 is 12 residues long. Germline V CDR1 and CDR2: GTSNPN, SVGIG (reference sequence). V lost 1 base, J lost 3 bases, and 0 bases stayed unmatched. Here the CDR3 reads CAWSGDSYEQYF. The CDR3 region has the DNA TGTGCCTGGAGTGGGGACAGCTACGAGCAGTACTTC.

This sequence joins TRBV24-1 and TRBJ2-1, with 8 bases identical to TRBD1. This CDR3 contains 16 residues. CDR1 is KGHDR and CDR2 is SFDVKD in the germline V gene. V lost 3 bases and J lost 7; bases outside the gene matches: 10. CDR3 DNA sequence: TGTGCCACCAGTGATCCCGGACAGGGAGGTGTGAATGAGCAGTTCTTC. Translation gives CATSDPGQGGVNEQFF.

The chain's CDR3 is CASSVSLAEETQYF. The CDR3 DNA reads TGTGCCAGCAGCGTGAGTCTAGCGGAAGAGACCCAGTACTTC. The rearrangement uses TRBV9 and TRBJ2-5; 7 bases line up with TRBD2. V dropped 2 bases and J dropped 3; count of bases not matched to a gene: 4. Germline V gene sequence: CDR1 SGDLS, CDR2 YYNGEE. This CDR3 region has 14 residues.

CDR3 in DNA: TGTGCCAGCAGTCTACGACACACCCCTGACGATAATGAGCAGTTCTTC. Amino acids: CASSLRHTPDDNEQFF. The gene calls are TRBV6-2 or TRBV6-3 and TRBJ2-1; D not resolved. Germline V gene lookup returns CDR1 MNHEY and CDR2 SVGEGT. The CDR3 spans 16 residues. Trimming shortened V by 5 bases and J by 7 bases, and 21 bases separated the two germline ends.

The V gene is TRBV6-6, the J gene TRBJ1-2; possibly TRBD1 for D (5 bases). The CDR3 contains 13 residues. V lost 8 bases to trimming and J lost 0 bases, with 10 bases between them. The germline V gene encodes CDR1 MNHNY and CDR2 SVGAGI (reference sequence). The CDR3 DNA reads TGTGCCAGCGAGGAGGGGCCTAACTATGGCTACACCTTC. Translated: CASEEGPNYGYTF.

This clonotype was found many times. CDR3: CASNTGSHEKLFF. The CDR3 DNA is TGTGCCAGCAATACGGGATCCCACGAAAAACTGTTTTTT. The rearrangement links TRBV3-1 to TRBJ1-4; unclear D gene. The germline gives CDR1 LGHDT, CDR2 YNNKEL (reference sequence). CDR3 length equals 13 residues. Trimming removed 7 bases from V and 8 bases from J, with 14 bases in between.

This clonotype was counted at least ten times. V gene TRBV6-1 combines with J gene TRBJ1-2, with D unclear. The V end lost 6 bases, the J end lost 4 bases, and 6 bases lay between the germline ends. Germline V gene sequence: CDR1 MNHNS, CDR2 SASEGT. The length of the CDR3 is 11 residues. DNA of the CDR3: TGTGCCAGCAGGGACTTCTATGGCTACACCTTC. It specifies CASRDFYGYTF.

The chain carries TRBV4-1 and TRBJ2-5; weak D call: TRBD2 (5 bases). This CDR3 has 15 residues. Germline lookup yields CDR1 MGHRA and CDR2 YSYEKL. V was pared by 1 base and J by 4 bases, with 13 bases between. The CDR3 nucleotides are TGCGCCAGCAGCCAAGCACCTTACGAGGGAGAGACCCAGTACTTC. Its translation is CASSQAPYEGETQYF.

This clonotype was counted only a few times. This chain uses TRBV20-1 with TRBJ1-1; TRBD1 might be the D (5 bases). Trimming pared 3 bases from V and 3 bases from J, leaving 17 bases between. The germline CDR1 and CDR2 sequences are DFQATT and SNEGSKA (reference sequence). The CDR3 extends over 15 amino acids. The CDR3: CSASPLARVDTEAFF. CDR3 nucleotides: TGCAGTGCTAGCCCCCTGGCCAGGGTGGACACTGAAGCTTTCTTT.

This clonotype has more than one count but fewer than ten. This chain joins TRBV29-1 and TRBJ1-2; D gene uncertain. The CDR3 sequence is 10 residues long. V gave up 1 base and J gave up 8 bases, with 5 bases separating them. CDR1 and CDR2 (germline): SQVTM, ANQGSEA. The CDR3 region is CSVEVGGYTF. The CDR3 bases are TGCAGCGTTGAAGTAGGAGGCTACACCTTC.

The chain employs TRBV18 and TRBJ2-7; D uncertain. The ends were cut back, 5 bases at V and 5 bases at J, with 16 bases in the middle. The CDR3 loop spans 14 amino acids. Germline V gives CDR1 KGHSH, CDR2 LQKENI. The CDR3 sequence is CASSTRTGTDEQYF. The CDR3 DNA sequence: TGTGCCAGCTCAACCCGGACGGGTACGGACGAGCAGTACTTC.

Comment on this clonotype: One end of the junction fails to match germline, which may point to a read error. This sequence joins TRBV7-3 and TRBJ1-1; D perhaps matches TRBD1 (5 bases). The CDR3 is 15 residues long. Germline CDR1 is SGHTA and CDR2 is FQGTGA. CDR3 DNA sequence: TGTGCCAGCAGCTTAACGGGGGACCGCAACACTGGAGCTTTCTTT. Translating it yields CASSLTGDRNTGAFF.

The table lists this clonotype with a few counts. The rearrangement joins TRBV10-2 to TRBJ2-3; D is unclear. Per the germline V gene, CDR1 is WSHSY and CDR2 is SAAADI. CDR3 length: 12 residues. V was trimmed by 8 bases and J by 12 bases, leaving 18 bases between them. In DNA, the CDR3 is TGCGCCAGCGGGGTGGATCCAGGTGCACAGTATTTT. Amino acid sequence: CASGVDPGAQYF.

This chain joins TRBV20-1 and TRBJ2-7, with 12 bases aligning to TRBD1. V shed 3 bases, J shed 6 bases, and the junction held 12 bases outside the gene matches. Germline V gene data show CDR1 as DFQATT and CDR2 as SNEGSKA (reference sequence). This CDR3 region has 16 residues. The CDR3 loop reads CSASRWSGTGGGEQYF. The CDR3, as DNA: TGCAGTGCTAGTCGGTGGAGTGGGACAGGGGGCGGCGAGCAGTACTTC.

The chain recombines TRBV21-1 with TRBJ2-3. TRBV21-1 corresponds to a pseudogene. The CDR3 runs to 18 residues. CDR3 nucleotides: TGTGCCAGCAGCATGCAGCTTTATAAGCACCGGCTTTCGGATACGCAGTATTTT. Protein product: CASSMQLYKHRLSDTQYF.

This clonotype has just a few counts. The chain couples TRBV10-1 to TRBJ2-3, with TRBD2 as a possible D gene (5 bases). The germline gives CDR1 WNHNN, CDR2 SYGVQD (reference sequence). This CDR3 region has 14 residues. V gave up 4 bases and J gave up 1 base, with 9 bases separating them. The CDR3 sequence: CASSGYGGTDTQYF. The CDR3 nucleotides are TGCGCCAGCAGTGGATACGGGGGCACAGATACGCAGTATTTT.

This chain connects TRBV20-1 to TRBJ2-7; D not certain. The length of the CDR3 is 12 residues. V lost 1 base and J 4 bases, leaving 8 bases between the germline ends. The germline gives CDR1 DFQATT, CDR2 SNEGSKA (reference sequence). CDR3 in DNA: TGCAGTGCTAGAGGATTCCTTTACGAGCAGTACTTC. Residues: CSARGFLYEQYF.

The table lists this clonotype with many counts. The genes are TRBV18 and TRBJ1-1; maybe TRBD1 (6 bases). In germline, CDR1 is KGHSH, CDR2 LQKENI. The CDR3 extends over 13 amino acids. The V end was cut by 6 bases, the J end by 0 bases, with 8 bases between. The CDR3 region is CASSGAMNTEAFF. CDR3 DNA sequence: TGTGCCAGCTCGGGGGCGATGAACACTGAAGCTTTCTTT.

V is TRBV4-2 and J is TRBJ2-3; TRBD1 might be the D (6 bases). The CDR3 consists of 16 residues. Germline values: CDR1 LGHNA, CDR2 YNFKEQ. V gave up 3 bases and J gave up 1 base, with 14 bases separating them. The CDR3 loop reads CASSQGIQGRTDTQYF. The CDR3 coding sequence is TGTGCCAGCAGCCAGGGGATCCAGGGGCGCACAGATACGCAGTATTTT.

The rearrangement joins TRBV9 to TRBJ1-1; no reliable D call. From germline, CDR1 is SGDLS and CDR2 YYNGEE. V was clipped by 4 bases and J by 4 bases, with 11 bases between them. This CDR3 is built from 13 residues. The CDR3 DNA reads as TGTGCCAGCAGCCCCGCGGGGTTCACTGAAGCTTTCTTT. As protein: CASSPAGFTEAFF.

This clonotype has ten or more counts. The V and J genes are TRBV12-3 or TRBV12-4 and TRBJ2-3, with D unresolved. The CDR3 has 14 amino acids. The V end lost 1 base, the J end lost 0 bases, and 5 bases lay between the germline ends. The CDR3 loop is CASSLGQSTDTQYF. In DNA, the CDR3 is TGTGCCAGCAGTTTAGGGCAGAGCACAGATACGCAGTATTTT.